The rows below give T cell receptor beta chains drawn from one sample of a study of shared clonotypes between healthy human individuals. Data came from immunoSEQ multiplex PCR; TCRdb stores just in-frame clones and leaves some out. Found here are around 1.5 million clones, 98% of them singletons; the top ten hold 0.4% to 0.55%. The source material was naive CD4+ T cells sorted from blood. The receptors here all came from a man aged 25 to 45 in good health. CDR3s include the opening cysteine and the closing phenylalanine or tryptophan. The order of the fields is clone size, J gene, D gene, V gene, CDR3 DNA, CDR3 protein. D genes are given only for firm matches. Size values are once, few and many counts, or a class for expanded clones, and some rows have none.

clone size: NA; J gene: TRBJ1-2; D gene: NA; V gene: TRBV5-1; CDR3 DNA: TGCGCCAGCAGCCTCTCAAGCCTAACCGTCTATGGCTACACCTTC; CDR3 protein: CASSLSSLTVYGYTF
clone size: NA; J gene: TRBJ2-7; D gene: NA; V gene: TRBV6-1; CDR3 DNA: TGTGCCAGCAGTGAAAAGGGCCGGGGAGTGAGCGAGCAGTACTTC; CDR3 protein: CASSEKGRGVSEQYF
clone size: NA; J gene: TRBJ2-1; D gene: NA; V gene: TRBV29-1; CDR3 DNA: TGCAGCGTCGGAACCAGGATTGAGCAGTTCTTC; CDR3 protein: CSVGTRIEQFF
clone size: NA; J gene: TRBJ2-7; D gene: NA; V gene: TRBV18; CDR3 DNA: TGTGCCAGCTCAACGCGTTCCTACGAGCAGTACTTC; CDR3 protein: CASSTRSYEQYF
clone size: NA; J gene: TRBJ2-3; D gene: TRBD1; V gene: TRBV7-2; CDR3 DNA: TGTGCCAGCAGCCCTTCCGGGACAGGGCAGGCAGATACGCAGTATTTT; CDR3 protein: CASSPSGTGQADTQYF
clone size: NA; J gene: TRBJ2-1; D gene: TRBD2; V gene: TRBV2; CDR3 DNA: TGTGCCAGCAGTATACTAGCGGGAGGTGAGCAGTTCTTC; CDR3 protein: CASSILAGGEQFF
clone size: NA; J gene: TRBJ1-1; D gene: NA; V gene: TRBV14; CDR3 DNA: TGTGCCAGCAGCCTGGACGACCTTCAAGCTTTCTTT; CDR3 protein: CASSLDDLQAFF
clone size: NA; J gene: TRBJ2-3; D gene: NA; V gene: TRBV7-2; CDR3 DNA: TGTGCCAGCAGCTTAGATTCCGCGGAGGGGGTTTCGCAGTATTTT; CDR3 protein: CASSLDSAEGVSQYF
clone size: NA; J gene: TRBJ2-7; D gene: TRBD2; V gene: TRBV5-6; CDR3 DNA: TGTGCCAGCAGCCGTCGACTAGCGGGAGGGCTCTACGAGCAGTACTTC; CDR3 protein: CASSRRLAGGLYEQYF
clone size: NA; J gene: TRBJ2-7; D gene: TRBD2; V gene: TRBV27; CDR3 DNA: TGTGCCAGCAGTGTTAGCGGGGTAGCCGCCTACGAGCAGTACTTC; CDR3 protein: CASSVSGVAAYEQYF
clone size: NA; J gene: TRBJ2-3; D gene: NA; V gene: TRBV7-9; CDR3 DNA: TGTGCCAGCAGCTCCATGGCGTGGGACGCAGAATCGACAGATACGCAGTATTTT; CDR3 protein: CASSSMAWDAESTDTQYF
clone size: NA; J gene: TRBJ1-5; D gene: NA; V gene: TRBV7-9; CDR3 DNA: TGTGCCGCGCAAGAGGGGCAGGGCAATCAGCCCCAGCATTTT; CDR3 protein: CAAQEGQGNQPQHF
clone size: NA; J gene: TRBJ2-5; D gene: NA; V gene: TRBV28; CDR3 DNA: TGTGCCAGCCACGGTAGTGGTGAGACCCAGTACTTC; CDR3 protein: CASHGSGETQYF
clone size: NA; J gene: TRBJ1-1; D gene: NA; V gene: TRBV9; CDR3 DNA: TGTGCCAGCAGCGTAGGGCACAACACTGAAGCTTTCTTT; CDR3 protein: CASSVGHNTEAFF
clone size: NA; J gene: TRBJ2-3; D gene: TRBD2; V gene: TRBV5-1; CDR3 DNA: TGCGCCAGCAGCTCCGGACTAGCGGGAGGCCGCACAGATACGCAGTATTTT; CDR3 protein: CASSSGLAGGRTDTQYF
clone size: NA; J gene: TRBJ2-5; D gene: NA; V gene: TRBV9; CDR3 DNA: TGTGCCAGCAGCGTAGGGCCGTCGGGAGAGACCCAGTACTTC; CDR3 protein: CASSVGPSGETQYF
clone size: NA; J gene: TRBJ2-3; D gene: NA; V gene: TRBV12-5; CDR3 DNA: TGTGCTAGTAGGCCCCCGCTGACAGATACGCAGTATTTT; CDR3 protein: CASRPPLTDTQYF
clone size: once; J gene: TRBJ2-7; D gene: NA; V gene: TRBV6-5; CDR3 DNA: TGTGCCAGCAGTTACTTAGACAGTCCTGGTTACGAGCAGTACTTC; CDR3 protein: CASSYLDSPGYEQYF
clone size: NA; J gene: TRBJ2-3; D gene: TRBD1; V gene: TRBV5-1; CDR3 DNA: TGCGCCAGCGCCGAAGGACAGGCCGGTTCTTCTTTGTTTACGCAGTATTTT; CDR3 protein: CASAEGQAGSSLFTQYF
clone size: NA; J gene: TRBJ2-2; D gene: NA; V gene: TRBV2; CDR3 DNA: TGTGCCAGCATCGAGACAGATTTGTCCGGGGAGCTGTTTTTT; CDR3 protein: CASIETDLSGELFF
clone size: NA; J gene: TRBJ2-7; D gene: TRBD2; V gene: TRBV10-3; CDR3 DNA: TGTGCCATCAGTGGGGGAGGGGACTCCGAGCAGTACTTC; CDR3 protein: CAISGGGDSEQYF
clone size: NA; J gene: TRBJ2-7; D gene: NA; V gene: TRBV27; CDR3 DNA: TGTGCCAGGGGGAACTACGAGCAGTACTTC; CDR3 protein: CARGNYEQYF
clone size: NA; J gene: TRBJ1-5; D gene: NA; V gene: TRBV29-1; CDR3 DNA: TGCAGCGTTGATATAGGGGGAAACCAGCCCCAGCATTTT; CDR3 protein: CSVDIGGNQPQHF
clone size: NA; J gene: TRBJ1-3; D gene: NA; V gene: TRBV2; CDR3 DNA: TGTGCCAGCAGTGAGCAGATCTCTGGAAACACCATATATTTT; CDR3 protein: CASSEQISGNTIYF
clone size: NA; J gene: TRBJ1-5; D gene: NA; V gene: TRBV21-1; CDR3 DNA: TGTGCCCTAAAGGGGTCAATCAATCAGCCCCAGCATTTT; CDR3 protein: CALKGSINQPQHF
clone size: NA; J gene: TRBJ2-7; D gene: TRBD2; V gene: TRBV10-2; CDR3 DNA: TGCGCCAGCAGCCTAACCGGGGGGGAAGGTTACGAGCAGTACTTC; CDR3 protein: CASSLTGGEGYEQYF
clone size: NA; J gene: TRBJ1-5; D gene: NA; V gene: TRBV28; CDR3 DNA: TGTGCCAGCAACCGGGCAACAGCCCTATTTAGCAATCAGCCCCAGCATTTT; CDR3 protein: CASNRATALFSNQPQHF
clone size: NA; J gene: TRBJ1-1; D gene: NA; V gene: TRBV18; CDR3 DNA: TGTGCCAGCTCACCTTTGGACTCGGCTGAAGCTTTCTTT; CDR3 protein: CASSPLDSAEAFF
clone size: NA; J gene: TRBJ1-5; D gene: NA; V gene: TRBV5-5; CDR3 DNA: TGTGCCAGCAGCATACCAGGGTTAAATCAGCCCCAGCATTTT; CDR3 protein: CASSIPGLNQPQHF
clone size: NA; J gene: TRBJ2-7; D gene: NA; V gene: TRBV28; CDR3 DNA: TGTGCCAGCAGTTTTTCGCTTAACGAGCAGTACTTC; CDR3 protein: CASSFSLNEQYF
clone size: NA; J gene: TRBJ1-1; D gene: NA; V gene: TRBV18; CDR3 DNA: TGTGCCAGCTCACCGTACTCGACGGAGAACACTGAAGCTTTCTTT; CDR3 protein: CASSPYSTENTEAFF
clone size: NA; J gene: TRBJ2-2; D gene: TRBD2; V gene: TRBV9; CDR3 DNA: TGTGCCAGCAGCGTAGGTAGCGGGAGCCTCACCGGGGAGCTGTTTTTT; CDR3 protein: CASSVGSGSLTGELFF
clone size: once; J gene: TRBJ2-1; D gene: NA; V gene: TRBV18; CDR3 DNA: TGTGCCAGCTCACCAGGTGCAGGTCCTCCCTACAATGAGCAGTTCTTC; CDR3 protein: CASSPGAGPPYNEQFF
clone size: NA; J gene: TRBJ1-2; D gene: NA; V gene: TRBV5-6; CDR3 DNA: TGTGCCAGCAGGCCCGATACGACCTCATATGGCTACACCTTC; CDR3 protein: CASRPDTTSYGYTF
clone size: NA; J gene: TRBJ1-1; D gene: NA; V gene: TRBV10-2; CDR3 DNA: TGCGCCTCGTTTGGCAGCCCTAACACTGAAGCTTTCTTT; CDR3 protein: CASFGSPNTEAFF
clone size: NA; J gene: TRBJ2-2; D gene: NA; V gene: TRBV5-1; CDR3 DNA: TGCGCCAGCAGCTTCCTGCCCCTCCCGGACACCGGGGAGCTGTTTTTT; CDR3 protein: CASSFLPLPDTGELFF
clone size: once; J gene: TRBJ2-7; D gene: NA; V gene: TRBV7-8; CDR3 DNA: TGTGCCAGCAGCTACAGATTAGGGAACTACGAGCAGTACTTC; CDR3 protein: CASSYRLGNYEQYF
clone size: NA; J gene: TRBJ2-3; D gene: NA; V gene: TRBV11-3; CDR3 DNA: TGTGCCAGCAGCAGCGGCACAGATACGCAGTATTTT; CDR3 protein: CASSSGTDTQYF
clone size: NA; J gene: TRBJ2-2; D gene: NA; V gene: TRBV7-9; CDR3 DNA: TGTGCCAGCAGCTTAGGTCCAAGCACGCTCAACACCGGGGAGCTGTTTTTT; CDR3 protein: CASSLGPSTLNTGELFF
clone size: NA; J gene: TRBJ1-2; D gene: NA; V gene: TRBV6-5; CDR3 DNA: TGTGCCAGCAGTTACGGAGGGACCTATGGCTACACCTTC; CDR3 protein: CASSYGGTYGYTF
clone size: NA; J gene: TRBJ2-7; D gene: TRBD1; V gene: TRBV19; CDR3 DNA: TGTGCCAGTAGTCGGGACAGGGCCTACGAGCAGTACTTC; CDR3 protein: CASSRDRAYEQYF
clone size: NA; J gene: TRBJ2-1; D gene: TRBD2; V gene: TRBV19; CDR3 DNA: TGTGCCAGTAGGGGACTAGCGGGAGCAAATGAGCAGTTCTTC; CDR3 protein: CASRGLAGANEQFF
clone size: NA; J gene: TRBJ2-6; D gene: TRBD1; V gene: TRBV7-9; CDR3 DNA: TGTGCCAGCAGCGCTCCGGACAGGGGGCTCCCTGGGGCCAACGTCCTGACTTTC; CDR3 protein: CASSAPDRGLPGANVLTF
clone size: NA; J gene: TRBJ2-7; D gene: NA; V gene: TRBV18; CDR3 DNA: TGTGCCAGCGCCGGACTAAGGCTAACCCACGAGCAGTACTTC; CDR3 protein: CASAGLRLTHEQYF
clone size: NA; J gene: TRBJ2-1; D gene: TRBD1; V gene: TRBV5-6; CDR3 DNA: TGTGCCAGCAGCTTACCTGGACAGGGGGAGAATGAGCAGTTCTTC; CDR3 protein: CASSLPGQGENEQFF
clone size: once; J gene: TRBJ2-7; D gene: NA; V gene: TRBV7-7; CDR3 DNA: TGTGCCAGCAGCTTAACAGACAGAACCTACGAGCAGTACTTC; CDR3 protein: CASSLTDRTYEQYF
clone size: NA; J gene: TRBJ1-5; D gene: NA; V gene: TRBV28; CDR3 DNA: TGTGCCAGCAGTTCCTATAAAACCCTACAGGGCGCAATTAATCAGCCCCAGCATTTT; CDR3 protein: CASSSYKTLQGAINQPQHF
clone size: NA; J gene: TRBJ2-7; D gene: NA; V gene: TRBV28; CDR3 DNA: TGTGCCAGCAGTTTGGACCTAACCTACGAGCAGTACTTC; CDR3 protein: CASSLDLTYEQYF
clone size: NA; J gene: TRBJ2-3; D gene: NA; V gene: TRBV4-3; CDR3 DNA: TGCGCCAGCAGCCAAGCTCCCCGAGACTTGGGTTTCTGGGATACGCAGTATTTT; CDR3 protein: CASSQAPRDLGFWDTQYF
clone size: NA; J gene: TRBJ2-5; D gene: NA; V gene: TRBV29-1; CDR3 DNA: TGCAGCGTTGATACAGGTCCTCAAGAGACCCAGTACTTC; CDR3 protein: CSVDTGPQETQYF